The 31 T cell receptor beta chains below come from one sample, sequenced in a study of T cells in Graves' hyperthyroidism and ophthalmopathy (dated by TCRdb to about 2019). Libraries came from multiplex PCR. The instrument was an Illumina HiSeq 2000. The TCR beta CDR3 regions were amplified from RNA transcripts. The first round of RT-PCR for the TCR CDR3 was performed with the HTBI primer set and the Qiagen OneStep RT-PCR kit. The raw public reads went through TCRdb reprocessing: fastp at Q25, MiXCR clone calling, in-frame beta chains kept. Merged by CDR3 protein, the rows form single entries marked with the most common genes and DNA. In all, the sample holds approximately 700,000 distinct CDR3 sequences, and less than 20% of those were seen once. The top ten hold roughly 8% of the sample. Sequenced: blood. The receptors stem from a man aged 18 to 29 with Graves' hyperthyroidism.

This clonotype was seen many times. The chain carries TRBV20-1 and TRBJ2-1; D gene uncertain. Trimming took off 6 bases at V and 2 bases at J, with 11 bases between the two ends. Germline CDR1 is DFQATT and CDR2 is SNEGSKA (reference sequence). The CDR3 has 13 amino acids. CDR3 residues: CSAINRAYNEQFF. As DNA, the CDR3 is TGCAGTGCCATTAACCGGGCCTACAATGAGCAGTTCTTC.

This chain links TRBV11-2 with TRBJ1-2; 7 bases line up with TRBD1. The V and J ends lost 5 bases and 4 bases, in that order; junction bases with no gene match: 10. The germline CDR1 and CDR2 sequences are SGHAT and FQNNGV. The CDR3 is made up of 15 amino acids. The CDR3 sequence is CASSLRQGERYGYTF. CDR3 in DNA: TGTGCCAGCAGCCTTCGACAGGGTGAGCGCTATGGCTACACCTTC.

This clonotype showed up many times. V and J are TRBV2 and TRBJ2-7; TRBD2 matches at 8 bases. There are 14 residues in the CDR3. Germline loops: CDR1 SNHLY, CDR2 FYNNEI. V lost 7 bases and J lost 6; bases outside the gene matches: 11. The CDR3 nucleotides read TGTGCCAGCATGAACCAAGCGGGAGTGGGCGAGCAGTACTTC. It translates to CASMNQAGVGEQYF.

At least ten counts were recorded for this clonotype. This chain joins TRBV28 and TRBJ2-5; no clear D gene. Trimming took 2 bases from V and 6 from J, leaving 10 bases between them. Per germline, CDR1 MDHEN and CDR2 SYDVKM. The CDR3 is made up of 13 amino acids. The CDR3 DNA sequence: TGTGCCAGCAGTTTACAAGGGCGGAAGACCCAGTACTTC. As protein: CASSLQGRKTQYF.

On this clonotype itself: A much larger clone differs by one base, so this may be a read error. The chain employs TRBV2 and TRBJ2-5; possibly TRBD2 for D (6 bases). This CDR3 has 14 residues. In germline, CDR1 is SNHLY, CDR2 FYNNEI. The CDR3 nucleotides read TGTGCCAGCAGTGGACTTAGCGGCCAAGGGACCCAGTACTTC. It translates to CASSGLSGQGTQYF.

This chain uses TRBV6-5 with TRBJ1-5; 8 bases fit TRBD1. Germline CDR1 MNHEY, CDR2 SVGAGI. CDR3 length: 14 residues. V shed 0 bases, J shed 6 bases, and the junction held 1 base outside the gene matches. In DNA, the CDR3 is TGTGCCAGCAGTTACTCGACAGGGGTTCAGCCCCAGCATTTT. Translating gives CASSYSTGVQPQHF.

This clonotype came up a few times. The rearrangement joins TRBV5-1 to TRBJ2-5; 13 bases fit TRBD2. The CDR3 covers 17 residues. The trim removed 5 bases at V and 5 bases at J, leaving 12 bases unmatched. Germline V gene lookup returns CDR1 SGHRS and CDR2 YFSETQ. Here the CDR3 DNA reads TGCGCCAGCAGTCTTGGACTAGCGGGAGACGTTTGGGAGACCCAGTACTTC. Its translation: CASSLGLAGDVWETQYF.

The chain combines TRBV28 with TRBJ2-5; D unresolved. In germline, CDR1 is MDHEN, CDR2 SYDVKM. Trimming pared 3 bases from V and 5 bases from J, leaving 10 bases between. CDR3 size: 13 residues. The CDR3 nucleotides are TGTGCCAGCAGTTTGTCCAGCAGGGAGACCCAGTACTTC. This translates into CASSLSSRETQYF.

This clonotype has a handful of counts. J is TRBJ2-1 and V is TRBV6-2 or TRBV6-3; D is ambiguous. The V and J ends lost 2 bases and 5 bases respectively, with 10 bases between them. CDR3 length equals 14 residues. CDR1 and CDR2 (germline): MNHEY, SVGEGT. CDR3 region: CASSYRIRNNEQFF. The CDR3 DNA follows: TGTGCCAGCAGTTACAGAATCAGGAACAATGAGCAGTTCTTC.

This clonotype was observed a few times. The rearrangement joins TRBV30 to TRBJ2-7, with 11 bases aligning to TRBD2. V lost 0 bases, J lost 3 bases, and 7 bases stayed unmatched. The CDR3 has 16 residues. Germline V gene sequence: CDR1 GTSNPN, CDR2 SVGIG (reference sequence). The CDR3 region has the DNA TGTGCCTGGAGTGTCTGGACTAGCGGGCAACTCTACGAGCAGTACTTC. The encoded protein is CAWSVWTSGQLYEQYF.

V gene TRBV6-1 combines with J gene TRBJ1-2, with D perhaps TRBD1 (5 bases). Germline V CDR1 and CDR2: MNHNS, SASEGT. The CDR3 has 13 residues. The V end lost 6 bases, the J end lost 5 bases, and 13 bases lay between the germline ends. The CDR3 region has the DNA TGTGCCAGCAGGGAGGGGACGGATTATGGCTACACCTTC. Translating it yields CASREGTDYGYTF.

This clonotype was counted a few times. This chain uses TRBV30 with TRBJ1-5, with D perhaps matching TRBD1 (5 bases). Between the trimmed V and J ends, which lost 3 bases and 4 bases, there was a span of 19 bases. Germline CDR1 and CDR2: GTSNPN and SVGIG (reference sequence). The CDR3 is 16 amino acids. The CDR3 spells CAWSGGVASWNQPQHF. CDR3 in DNA: TGTGCCTGGAGCGGGGGGGTCGCTTCGTGGAATCAGCCCCAGCATTTT. The whole variable domain, filled in from reference TRBV30 and TRBJ1-5, reads SQTIHQWPATLVQPVGSPLSLECTVEGTSNPNLYWYRQAAGRGLQLLFYSVGIGQISSEVPQNLSASRPQDRQFILSSKKLLLSDSGFYLCAWSGGVASWNQPQHFGDGTRLSIL.

This clonotype has a handful of counts. V is TRBV11-2 and J is TRBJ2-3, with no clear D. Trimming cost V 5 bases and J 0 bases, with 9 bases left between them. CDR1 is SGHAT and CDR2 is FQNNGV in the germline V gene. The CDR3 extends over 14 amino acids. This CDR3 reads CASSRPSSTDTQYF. In DNA form, the CDR3 reads TGTGCCAGCAGCCGTCCTTCTAGCACAGATACGCAGTATTTT. The variable domain in full, with the rest retrieved from reference TRBV11-2 and TRBJ2-3, is EAGVAQSPRYKIIEKRQSVAFWCNPISGHATLYWYQQILGQGPKLLIQFQNNGVVDDSQLPKDRFSAERLKGVDSTLKIQPAKLEDSAVYLCASSRPSSTDTQYFGPGTRLTVL.

In this sample, this clonotype turned up many times. The rearrangement links TRBV28 to TRBJ1-1; 7 bases map to TRBD1. V lost 6 bases and J lost 3; bases outside the gene matches: 10. This CDR3 has 15 residues. Germline lookup yields CDR1 MDHEN and CDR2 SYDVKM. As DNA, the CDR3 is TGTGCCAGCAGCTTGTACAGGGGTTCGGACACTGAAGCTTTCTTT. Its translation: CASSLYRGSDTEAFF.

About this clonotype: Given a much more abundant clone one base away, this may be a read error. V and J are TRBV12-3 or TRBV12-4 and TRBJ1-4, with TRBD1 matching 7 bases. The CDR3 is made up of 14 amino acids. CDR3 residues: CASSLRQGDEKLLF. The CDR3 DNA reads as TGTGCCAGCAGTTTACGGCAGGGGGATGAAAAACTGCTTTTT.

The J gene is TRBJ2-7, the V gene TRBV6-5; D gene unclear. Looked up from germline, CDR1 is MNHEY and CDR2 is SVGAGI. The CDR3 is made up of 13 amino acids. Trimming cost V 0 bases and J 7 bases, with 10 bases left between them. The CDR3 loop reads CASSYSIGQEQYF. DNA of the CDR3: TGTGCCAGCAGTTACTCGATTGGGCAAGAGCAGTACTTC.

The rearrangement joins TRBV27 to TRBJ2-7; D call uncertain. V shed 5 bases and J shed 0 bases, with 14 bases lying between them. CDR1 is MNHEY and CDR2 is SMNVEV in the germline V gene (reference sequence). The CDR3 consists of 15 residues. The CDR3: CASSPKAESSYEQYF. In nucleotides, the CDR3 is TGTGCCAGCAGTCCCAAAGCCGAGAGCTCCTACGAGCAGTACTTC.

This clonotype has a count of ten or more. This chain uses TRBV2 with TRBJ1-1; TRBD1 might be the D (5 bases). Deletions cut 5 bases from V and 5 bases from J, with 12 bases between. This CDR3 spans 13 amino acids. The germline V gene encodes CDR1 SNHLY and CDR2 FYNNEI. DNA for the CDR3: TGTGCCAGCAGTCGGGGGGAGGGGACTGAAGCTTTCTTT. Its protein is CASSRGEGTEAFF.

V and J are TRBV7-9 and TRBJ2-7; unclear D gene. The germline CDR1 and CDR2 sequences are SEHNR and FQNEAQ (reference sequence). The length of the CDR3 is 14 residues. V was shortened by 5 bases and J by 2 bases, with 13 bases between the two germline ends. The chain's CDR3 is CASSPLDLTYEQYF. Here the CDR3 DNA reads TGTGCCAGCAGCCCTCTCGACCTCACCTACGAGCAGTACTTC.

This clonotype has at least ten counts. V gene TRBV2 combines with J gene TRBJ1-4, with 7 nucleotides matching TRBD1. Germline V gene data show CDR1 as SNHLY and CDR2 as FYNNEI. V dropped 6 bases and J dropped 4; count of bases not matched to a gene: 11. This CDR3 is built from 16 residues. CDR3 residues: CASSLRTGRNNEKLFF. The CDR3 DNA reads TGTGCCAGCAGCCTCAGGACAGGACGGAATAATGAAAAACTGTTTTTT.

This chain joins TRBV19 and TRBJ2-3; D not resolved. In germline, CDR1 is LNHDA, CDR2 SQIVND (reference sequence). The CDR3 sequence is 14 residues long. Trimming took off 6 bases at V and 5 bases at J, with 15 bases between the two ends. CDR3: CASSKQESGDTQYF. The CDR3 nucleotides are TGTGCCAGTAGCAAACAAGAGTCTGGAGATACGCAGTATTTT.

This clonotype showed up just a few times. The rearrangement uses TRBV30 and TRBJ2-3; TRBD2 matches 7 bases. The CDR3 is 16 residues long. V dropped 0 bases and J dropped 2; count of bases not matched to a gene: 8. From germline, CDR1 is GTSNPN and CDR2 SVGIG (reference sequence). The chain's CDR3 is CAWSVPGTTFTDTQYF. The CDR3 region has the DNA TGTGCCTGGAGTGTACCCGGGACTACTTTCACAGATACGCAGTATTTT.

This clonotype has ten or more counts. This sequence joins TRBV2 and TRBJ2-5; no clear D gene. Trimming removed 0 bases from V and 4 bases from J, with 6 bases in between. The CDR3 sequence is 13 residues long. Germline-derived CDR1 and CDR2 are SNHLY and FYNNEI. The CDR3, as DNA: TGTGCCAGCAGTGAAGCCTCTCTAGAGACCCAGTACTTC. Translating gives CASSEASLETQYF.

The chain employs TRBV24-1 and TRBJ2-2; D might be TRBD1 (6 bases). V was shortened by 6 bases and J by 5 bases, with 9 bases between the two germline ends. Germline V gene data show CDR1 as KGHDR and CDR2 as SFDVKD. The CDR3 contains 13 residues. CDR3 protein: CATSSGETGELFF. As DNA, the CDR3 is TGTGCCACCAGTTCAGGGGAGACCGGGGAGCTGTTTTTT.

This clonotype occurred many times. The V call is TRBV5-1, the J call TRBJ2-7, with no clear D. V was trimmed by 1 base and J by 1 base, leaving 9 bases between them. CDR1 is SGHRS and CDR2 is YFSETQ in the germline V gene. This CDR3 has 14 residues. The CDR3: CASSLLSVSYEQYF. Written as DNA, the CDR3 is TGCGCCAGCAGCTTGCTCAGCGTTTCCTACGAGCAGTACTTC.

The chain couples TRBV24-1 to TRBJ1-2; D remains unclear. Germline lookup yields CDR1 KGHDR and CDR2 SFDVKD. The CDR3 is 13 residues long. Between the trimmed V and J ends, which lost 4 bases and 4 bases, there was a span of 9 bases. This chain's CDR3 is CATSEVDGYGYTF. CDR3 nucleotides: TGTGCCACCAGTGAGGTGGACGGCTATGGCTACACCTTC.

This clonotype showed up many times. The rearrangement uses TRBV6-1 and TRBJ2-5; possibly TRBD2 for D (5 bases). Germline CDR1 MNHNS, CDR2 SASEGT. This CDR3 has 17 amino acids. V was pared by 4 bases and J by 5 bases, with 23 bases between. The CDR3 loop reads CASSGALLETPAETQYF. As DNA, the CDR3 is TGTGCCAGCAGTGGCGCATTACTAGAAACCCCCGCGGAGACCCAGTACTTC.

This sequence joins TRBV3-1 and TRBJ1-2; TRBD1 matches 7 bases. Germline values: CDR1 LGHDT, CDR2 YNNKEL (reference sequence). J gave up 3 bases and V 4 bases, and 5 bases lay outside the gene matches. This CDR3 has 14 amino acids. CDR3 DNA sequence: TGTGCCAGCAGCCGGATCACAGGGGACTATGGCTACACCTTC. Translating it yields CASSRITGDYGYTF.

The CDR3 region is CASSRGTENTGELFF. The DNA for the CDR3 is TGTGCCAGCAGCCGCGGGACAGAAAACACCGGGGAGCTGTTTTTT. The genes are TRBV6-1 and TRBJ2-2; D is possibly TRBD1 (7 bases). This CDR3 is 15 amino acids long. From germline, CDR1 is MNHNS and CDR2 SASEGT. The ends were cut back, 6 bases at V and 2 bases at J, with 13 bases in the middle.

This clonotype was recorded at least ten times. CDR3 loop: CASCSASLQETQYF. The DNA of the CDR3 is TGTGCCAGCTGTTCGGCTAGCTTACAAGAGACCCAGTACTTC. The chain employs TRBV7-2 and TRBJ2-5, with D perhaps TRBD2 (5 bases). Germline lookup yields CDR1 SGHTA and CDR2 FQGNSA. Trimming took off 8 bases at V and 2 bases at J, with 15 bases between the two ends. The CDR3 is made up of 14 amino acids.

J is TRBJ2-1 and V is TRBV9; D gene unclear. CDR3 length: 12 amino acids. From germline, CDR1 is SGDLS and CDR2 YYNGEE. Deletions cut 4 bases from V and 9 bases from J, with 11 bases between. Written as DNA, the CDR3 is TGTGCCAGCAGCCTTGGATCGAGTGAGCAGTTCTTC. Amino acids: CASSLGSSEQFF.